The 28 T cell receptor beta chains in this list originate from one sample, sequenced in a study of neurological immune-mediated disorders. TCRdb used MiXCR to reprocess the 5' RACE reads, holding one entry per CDR3 protein. The sample shows some 20,000 distinct CDR3 sequences, 6.5% to 9% of them seen only once. The sequenced sample consisted of CD8+ T cells from blood. Receptor source: a woman in her 30s with HTLV-1-associated myelopathy (HAM/TSP).

The sample holds many counts of this clonotype. The V and J genes are TRBV4-1 and TRBJ2-2; possible D gene TRBD2, 6 bases. CDR1 is MGHRA, CDR2 YSYEKL, per germline. The CDR3 sequence is 16 residues long. Between the trimmed V and J ends, which lost 0 bases and 4 bases, there was a span of 12 bases. The CDR3 reads CASSQDSTGGTGELFF. Written as DNA, the CDR3 is TGCGCCAGCAGCCAAGACTCAACCGGGGGCACCGGGGAGCTGTTTTTT.

This clonotype was counted ten times or more. This chain links TRBV20-1 with TRBJ2-1, with 13 bases aligning to TRBD2. The V gene end was trimmed by 5 bases and the J gene end by 8 bases; junction bases not matched to a gene: 9. The CDR3 consists of 15 residues. The germline V gene encodes CDR1 DFQATT and CDR2 SNEGSKA (reference sequence). CDR3 DNA sequence: TGCAGTGCTCCGGAACTAGCGGGGGGGCCTTATGAGCAGTTCTTC. This encodes CSAPELAGGPYEQFF.

In its sample, this clonotype was seen many times. V is TRBV10-2 and J is TRBJ2-7; no firm D call. V was trimmed by 6 bases and J by 6 bases, leaving 6 bases between them. CDR1 is WSHSY and CDR2 is SAAADI in the germline V gene. The CDR3 is 10 residues long. The CDR3 reads CASSLPEQYF. The CDR3, as DNA: TGCGCCAGCAGCCTCCCCGAGCAGTACTTC.

This clonotype was counted at least ten times. The J gene is TRBJ1-2, the V gene TRBV6-4; no clear D gene. This CDR3 has 14 residues. Germline lookup yields CDR1 MRHNA and CDR2 SNTAGT. V lost 0 bases, J lost 5 bases, and 10 bases lay in between. This CDR3 reads CASSDSAGRYGYTF. CDR3 DNA: TGTGCCAGCAGTGACTCTGCGGGAAGATATGGCTACACCTTC.

This clonotype was recorded at least ten times. The rearrangement joins TRBV15 to TRBJ2-1; D unclear. V lost 5 bases and J lost 4, with 18 bases in between. This CDR3 has 16 amino acids. Germline CDR1 and CDR2: LNHNV and YYDKDF (reference sequence). CDR3 amino acids: CATSSSIFPIYNEQFF. As DNA, the CDR3 is TGTGCCACCAGCTCATCGATCTTCCCTATTTACAATGAGCAGTTCTTC.

This chain uses TRBV7-8 with TRBJ1-5; D might be TRBD1 (6 bases). CDR3 size: 16 residues. V lost 6 bases and J 4 bases, leaving 19 bases between the germline ends. Germline CDR1 reads SGHVS; CDR2 reads FQNEAQ. The CDR3 region has the DNA TGTGCCAGCAGACCGGGGGGACCGGGGGCGAATCAGCCCCAGCATTTT. Translating it yields CASRPGGPGANQPQHF.

About this clonotype: A much larger clone is a single base away; this may be a read error. The chain combines TRBV19 with TRBJ1-1; D is unresolved. Looked up from germline, CDR1 is LNHDA and CDR2 is SQIVND (reference sequence). There are 12 residues in the CDR3. The chain's CDR3 is CVSRRRETEAFF. In DNA, the CDR3 is TGTGTCAGTAGAAGACGGGAGACTGAAGCTTTCTTT.

This clonotype was seen more than once but under ten times. The rearrangement links TRBV30 to TRBJ1-2, with D possibly matching TRBD1 (6 bases). The CDR3 runs 15 residues. Trimming removed 7 bases at V and 4 bases at J, with 22 bases between. Germline assignment: CDR1 GTSNPN and CDR2 SVGIG (reference sequence). The CDR3 sequence: CALIKGQGRTYGYTF. The CDR3 DNA follows: TGTGCCTTAATCAAGGGGCAGGGGCGGACCTATGGCTACACCTTC.

At least ten counts were recorded for this clonotype. This chain joins TRBV7-8 and TRBJ2-7, with a tentative D call TRBD1 (6 bases). The CDR3 consists of 16 residues. Germline V gene lookup returns CDR1 SGHVS and CDR2 FQNEAQ. Trimming shortened V by 4 bases and J by 5 bases, and 21 bases separated the two germline ends. Here the CDR3 reads CASSSVPGAVINEQYF. CDR3 nucleotides: TGTGCCAGCAGCTCAGTTCCAGGGGCAGTCATCAACGAGCAGTACTTC. Filled out from reference TRBV7-8 and TRBJ2-7, the complete variable domain reads GAGVSQSPRYKVAKRGQDVALRCDPISGHVSLFWYQQALGQGPEFLTYFQNEAQLDKSGLPSDRFFAERPEGSVSTLKIQRTQQEDSAVYLCASSSVPGAVINEQYFGPGTRLTVT.

This clonotype showed up many times. The V and J genes are TRBV5-1 and TRBJ2-1; tentatively, D is TRBD1 or TRBD2 (5 bases each). The CDR3 has 20 residues. The V gene's germline CDR1 is SGHRS and CDR2 YFSETQ. The V gene lost 0 bases and the J gene lost 0 bases, with 22 bases spanning the gap. CDR3 sequence: CASSLESGHSGGISYNEQFF. Written as DNA, the CDR3 is TGCGCCAGCAGCTTGGAGTCCGGACATTCTGGAGGAATCTCCTACAATGAGCAGTTCTTC. Together with reference TRBV5-1 and TRBJ2-1, the CDR3 gives the full variable domain: KAGVTQTPRYLIKTRGQQVTLSCSPISGHRSVSWYQQTPGQGLQFLFEYFSETQRNKGNFPGRFSGRQFSNSRSEMNVSTLELGDSALYLCASSLESGHSGGISYNEQFFGPGTRLTVL.

The sample holds many counts of this clonotype. The V and J genes are TRBV30 and TRBJ1-3, with D perhaps matching TRBD1 (5 bases). The germline V gene encodes CDR1 GTSNPN and CDR2 SVGIG (reference sequence). The CDR3 consists of 12 residues. V lost 1 base to trimming and J lost 8 bases, with 9 bases between them. The CDR3 region is CAWSEGADTIYF. The CDR3 DNA reads TGTGCCTGGAGTGAAGGGGCGGACACCATATATTTT.

This clonotype was found many times. V gene TRBV11-3 combines with J gene TRBJ2-1, with D possibly matching TRBD1 (6 bases). CDR1 SGHNT and CDR2 YENEEA come from the germline V gene. This CDR3 is 15 amino acids long. Between the trimmed V and J ends, which lost 5 bases and 2 bases, there was a span of 13 bases. The CDR3 bases are TGTGCCAGCAGCGCTGAAACAGGGCCCTACAATGAGCAGTTCTTC. This translates into CASSAETGPYNEQFF.

Many counts were recorded for this clonotype. V is TRBV7-8 and J is TRBJ2-2, with a weak D call TRBD1 (6 bases). CDR1 is SGHVS and CDR2 is FQNEAQ in the germline V gene. The CDR3 spans 13 residues. The V end was cut by 7 bases, the J end by 5 bases, with 11 bases between. The CDR3 protein is CASTTGNTGELFF. The CDR3, as DNA: TGTGCCAGCACTACAGGGAATACCGGGGAGCTGTTTTTT.

Many counts were recorded for this clonotype. The V and J genes are TRBV7-9 and TRBJ2-1, with a weak D call TRBD2 (6 bases). The CDR3 is 10 residues long. The germline V and J ends were trimmed by 6 bases and 9 bases, with 6 bases remaining between them. Germline values: CDR1 SEHNR, CDR2 FQNEAQ (reference sequence). Here the CDR3 DNA reads TGTGCCAGCAGGGGGGGTGAGCAGTTCTTC. Protein sequence: CASRGGEQFF. Full variable domain (missing parts from reference TRBV7-9 and TRBJ2-1): DTGVSQNPRHKITKRGQNVTFRCDPISEHNRLYWYRQTLGQGPEFLTYFQNEAQLEKSRLLSDRFSAERPKGSFSTLEIQRTEQGDSAMYLCASRGGEQFFGPGTRLTVL.

This clonotype was counted ten times or more. The J gene is TRBJ2-3, the V gene TRBV20-1; possibly TRBD1 or TRBD2 for D (6 bases each). The CDR3 contains 16 residues. Trimming cost V 0 bases and J 6 bases, with 19 bases left between them. Germline-derived CDR1 and CDR2 are DFQATT and SNEGSKA (reference sequence). CDR3 loop: CSARDLTGAPSDTQYF. As DNA, the CDR3 is TGCAGTGCTAGAGATCTGACGGGGGCCCCGTCGGATACGCAGTATTTT.

This clonotype was found many times. The chain combines TRBV14 with TRBJ1-2; 9 bases are shared with TRBD1. V shed 4 bases, J shed 3 bases, and the junction held 9 bases outside the gene matches. The CDR3 spans 16 residues. Germline V CDR1 and CDR2: SGHDN, FVKESK. Here the CDR3 DNA reads TGTGCCAGCAGCCCAATAGGGACAGGGTACGACTATGGCTACACCTTC. Its translation is CASSPIGTGYDYGYTF.

This clonotype was detected ten times or more. This chain joins TRBV9 and TRBJ2-7; 7 nucleotides match TRBD1. Germline loops: CDR1 SGDLS, CDR2 YYNGEE. There are 13 residues in the CDR3. The trim removed 3 bases at V and 3 bases at J, leaving 3 bases unmatched. CDR3 in amino acids: CASSAGTDYEQYF. The CDR3 DNA follows: TGTGCCAGCAGCGCCGGGACAGACTACGAGCAGTACTTC.

This clonotype was detected ten times or more. This chain links TRBV6-1 with TRBJ2-7; TRBD2 aligns across 8 bases. The CDR3 spans 14 residues. Losses at the gene ends were 6 bases for V and 3 bases for J; bases not matched to a gene: 7. Germline CDR1 MNHNS, CDR2 SASEGT. Here the CDR3 DNA reads TGTGCCAGCAGCGCGGGGAGCGGGGGCTACGAGCAGTACTTC. This gives the protein CASSAGSGGYEQYF.

This clonotype was recorded many times. This rearrangement joins TRBV6-5 to TRBJ1-2; 8 bases align to TRBD1. Looked up from germline, CDR1 is MNHEY and CDR2 is SVGAGI. The CDR3 is 16 residues long. The J segment lost 1 base and the V segment lost 4 bases, leaving 8 bases of the junction unmatched. The CDR3 spells CASSSTGTGYNYGYTF. In nucleotides, the CDR3 is TGTGCCAGCAGTTCCACCGGGACAGGTTATAACTATGGCTACACCTTC.

This clonotype was counted at least ten times. CDR3 sequence reads: CASSLEGGAYGYTF. CDR3 DNA sequence: TGCGCCAGCAGCTTGGAAGGGGGCGCCTATGGCTACACCTTC. The J gene is TRBJ1-2, the V gene TRBV5-1, with TRBD1 matching over 7 bases. Trimming took 0 bases from V and 4 from J; bases not matched to a gene: 3. In germline, CDR1 is SGHRS, CDR2 YFSETQ. This CDR3 region has 14 residues.

This clonotype was counted at least ten times. The chain combines TRBV3-1 with TRBJ2-3; TRBD2 might be the D (5 bases). Germline values: CDR1 LGHDT, CDR2 YNNKEL (reference sequence). Trimming pared 1 base from V and 2 bases from J, leaving 13 bases between. This CDR3 is built from 16 residues. CDR3 amino acids: CASSQGLSTHTDTQYF. The CDR3, as DNA: TGTGCCAGCAGCCAAGGACTAAGCACCCACACAGATACGCAGTATTTT.

The table lists this clonotype with many counts. This CDR3 is CAISESGQGEQFF. The CDR3 DNA reads as TGTGCCATCAGTGAGTCGGGACAGGGTGAGCAGTTCTTC. The J gene is TRBJ2-1, the V gene TRBV10-3, with 9 positions matching TRBD1. CDR3 size: 13 residues. V gave up 0 bases and J gave up 9 bases; unmatched junction bases: 0. Germline CDR1 is ENHRY and CDR2 is SYGVKD.

This clonotype was detected ten times or more. The chain is built from TRBV6-5 and TRBJ1-2, with a tentative D call TRBD1 (6 bases). V lost 3 bases to trimming and J lost 2 bases, with 16 bases between them. This CDR3 contains 16 residues. Germline V gene lookup returns CDR1 MNHEY and CDR2 SVGAGI. CDR3 amino acids: CASSYRGQKTNYGYTF. The DNA for the CDR3 is TGTGCCAGCAGTTATCGTGGACAGAAAACGAACTATGGCTACACCTTC.

As regards this clonotype: The junction and the germline gene differ at one end; a read error may be behind it. The chain uses TRBV6-1 and TRBJ1-5; D is undetermined. Germline CDR1 MNHNS, CDR2 SASEGT. The CDR3 has 15 residues. CDR3 region: CASSEAEEAGQPKHF. The CDR3 DNA reads TGTGCCAGCAGTGAAGCGGAGGAGGCCGGCCAGCCCAAGCATTTT.

This clonotype was recorded at least ten times. The rearrangement links TRBV7-8 to TRBJ2-3, with D uncertain. In germline, CDR1 is SGHVS, CDR2 FQNEAQ. The CDR3 covers 15 residues. Trimming stripped 2 bases from V and 1 base from J, with 10 bases between. In DNA, the CDR3 is TGTGCCAGCAGCTTATATTCGTCAGGCACAGATACGCAGTATTTT. This gives the protein CASSLYSSGTDTQYF.

This clonotype has at least ten counts. The J gene is TRBJ1-2, the V gene TRBV7-9; no reliable D call. The germline V gene encodes CDR1 SEHNR and CDR2 FQNEAQ (reference sequence). The CDR3 is 11 residues long. V lost 3 bases and J 8 bases, leaving 7 bases between the germline ends. This CDR3 reads CASSFGGGYTF. The CDR3, as DNA: TGTGCCAGCAGCTTCGGTGGCGGCTACACCTTC. The full variable domain, completed using reference TRBV7-9 and TRBJ1-2, is DTGVSQNPRHKITKRGQNVTFRCDPISEHNRLYWYRQTLGQGPEFLTYFQNEAQLEKSRLLSDRFSAERPKGSFSTLEIQRTEQGDSAMYLCASSFGGGYTFGSGTRLTVV.

This clonotype was seen repeatedly, ten times or more. The rearrangement uses TRBV27 and TRBJ2-7; D uncertain. This CDR3 spans 14 amino acids. The germline V gene has CDR1 MNHEY and CDR2 SMNVEV (reference sequence). V gave up 6 bases and J gave up 3 bases, with 15 bases separating them. The CDR3 reads CASSYGPENYEQYF. The CDR3 nucleotides are TGTGCCAGCAGCTACGGACCGGAAAACTACGAGCAGTACTTC.

This clonotype was seen many times. The chain employs TRBV3-1 and TRBJ2-7, with a tentative D call TRBD2 (5 bases). The CDR3 runs 14 residues. CDR1 and CDR2 from the germline V gene are LGHDT and YNNKEL (reference sequence). Trimming shortened V by 1 base and J by 2 bases, and 9 bases separated the two germline ends. CDR3 bases: TGTGCCAGCAGCCAAGGTATCGGGGCCTACGAGCAGTACTTC. This sequence encodes CASSQGIGAYEQYF.